This TCR beta chain was identified during a study of control samples from healthy donors and cancer patients. The CDR3 sequence is 16 residues long. In germline, CDR1 is SNHLY, CDR2 FYNNEI. Trimming took 6 bases from V and 0 from J; bases not matched to a gene: 5. Assay: immunoSEQ multiplex PCR; the TCRdb copy retains only in-frame clones and omits some. The table shows about 120,000 clones, with approximately 93% occurring only once. The chain links TRBV2 to TRBJ2-7; 13 bases agree with TRBD2. The receptor was derived from a man younger than 40 in good health. The sequencing input was blood. The CDR3 region is CASSPGTSGTSYEQYF. DNA of the CDR3: TGTGCCAGCAGCCCCGGGACTAGCGGGACCTCCTACGAGCAGTACTTC.